This T cell receptor beta chain was sequenced during a study of early stage breast cancer tumors. Study results and caveats: Commonly generated sequences made up most enriched TCRB sequences shared between patients. Tumor and normal breast were distinguished via blood comparison in about 90% of the 16 patients.

Trimming stripped 6 bases from V and 7 bases from J, with 22 bases between. The CDR3 has 15 residues. In germline, CDR1 is SGHKS, CDR2 YYEKEE (reference sequence). The table came from immunoSEQ multiplex PCR; TCRdb's copy has only in-frame clones and leaves some out. This table has fewer than 30,000 clones, roughly 80% appearing once. On this clone: Its antigen is not known.

The chain recombines TRBV5-5 with TRBJ1-2, with D maybe TRBD1 (6 bases). Sequencing used blood. The sequence was collected from a person in their sixties with breast cancer. CDR3 nucleotide sequence: TGTGCCAGCACCCCGTCAGGGGCGCCTTTGGGTGGCTACACCTTC. Translating gives CASTPSGAPLGGYTF.